These 24 T cell receptor beta chains originate from one sample sequenced in a study of T cell responses to AZD1222 COVID-19 vaccine. Using immunoSEQ multiplex PCR, the repertoire was profiled, and TCRdb retains in-frame clones only, with some absent. Of about 120,000 clones listed, more than 75% are singletons. The starting material was peripheral blood, obtained on day 0 of AZD1222 vaccination. The receptors shown here come from an adult in good health.

V and J are TRBV5-6 and TRBJ1-2, with TRBD1 matching over 10 bases. The ends lost 6 bases at V and 6 bases at J; junction bases unmatched: 14. Germline assignment: CDR1 SGHDT and CDR2 YYEEEE. The CDR3 covers 16 residues. The CDR3 DNA reads as TGTGCCAGCACCCCCGGGACAGGGGTCGCCGCCCATGGCTACACCTTC. Its protein is CASTPGTGVAAHGYTF.

V and J are TRBV14 and TRBJ2-7; D tentatively reads TRBD1 or TRBD2 (5 bases each). V was clipped by 4 bases and J by 6 bases, with 13 bases between them. The CDR3 is made up of 13 amino acids. Germline V gene data show CDR1 as SGHDN and CDR2 as FVKESK. CDR3 nucleotide sequence: TGTGCCAGCAGCCCCCGCCGGGGCAGCGAGCAGTACTTC. Amino acid sequence: CASSPRRGSEQYF.

This chain uses TRBV11-2 with TRBJ2-5, with no clear D. V was pared by 0 bases and J by 5 bases, with 4 bases between. CDR1 and CDR2 from the germline V gene are SGHAT and FQNNGV. The CDR3 totals 12 residues. Written as DNA, the CDR3 is TGTGCCAGCAGCTTAGATCGGGAGACCCAGTACTTC. Translating it yields CASSLDRETQYF. Filled out from reference TRBV11-2 and TRBJ2-5, the complete variable domain reads EAGVAQSPRYKIIEKRQSVAFWCNPISGHATLYWYQQILGQGPKLLIQFQNNGVVDDSQLPKDRFSAERLKGVDSTLKIQPAKLEDSAVYLCASSLDRETQYFGPGTRLLVL.

Here the CDR3 reads CSARVGGLYTGELFF. CDR3 coding DNA: TGCAGTGCTCGTGTGGGGGGTTTGTACACCGGGGAGCTGTTTTTT. The chain recombines TRBV20-1 with TRBJ2-2, with D perhaps matching TRBD2 (6 bases). The CDR3 totals 15 residues. Germline CDR1 is DFQATT and CDR2 is SNEGSKA (reference sequence). V lost 5 bases, J lost 3 bases, and 16 bases lay in between.

This chain links TRBV11-2 with TRBJ2-1; D gene unclear. Trimming left V 1 base short and J 10 bases short, with 8 bases between. There are 12 residues in the CDR3. Germline CDR1 SGHAT, CDR2 FQNNGV. CDR3 sequence: CASSLAEKEQFF. The CDR3 DNA sequence: TGTGCCAGCAGCTTAGCCGAAAAAGAGCAGTTCTTC.

The chain recombines TRBV7-6 with TRBJ2-1; 7 positions agree with TRBD2. Germline V lookup: CDR1 SGHVS, CDR2 FNYEAQ. The CDR3 is 15 residues long. The J segment lost 9 bases and the V segment lost 4 bases, leaving 12 bases of the junction unmatched. The CDR3 nucleotides are TGTGCCAGCAGCTGGGGGGAGGGGCAGCGTCGTGAGCAGTTCTTC. It specifies CASSWGEGQRREQFF.

The count of this clone is one. The chain combines TRBV7-8 with TRBJ2-3, with TRBD2 identical over 9 bases. Germline values: CDR1 SGHVS, CDR2 FQNEAQ. V shed 2 bases, J shed 0 bases, and the junction held 9 bases outside the gene matches. The CDR3 spans 18 residues. CDR3 bases: TGTGCCAGCAGCTTACAACTAGCGGGCCAATATAGCACAGATACGCAGTATTTT. Its protein product is CASSLQLAGQYSTDTQYF.

On this clone itself: Distinct nucleotide sequences in the sample also encode this CDR3. The V gene is TRBV6-5, the J gene TRBJ2-5; D is uncertain. Trimming took off 4 bases at V and 2 bases at J, with 2 bases between the two ends. The CDR3 totals 11 residues. Germline values: CDR1 MNHEY, CDR2 SVGAGI. CDR3 in amino acids: CASSLQETQYF. In DNA, the CDR3 is TGTGCCAGCAGTTTGCAAGAGACCCAGTACTTC.

J is TRBJ2-1 and V is TRBV11-1; D is unresolved. The germline V gene encodes CDR1 SGHAT and CDR2 FQDESV (reference sequence). V lost 1 base and J lost 0, with 7 bases in between. CDR3 size: 15 residues. CDR3 sequence (DNA): TGTGCCAGCAGCTTAGTAGATCGCTCCTACAATGAGCAGTTCTTC. Amino acids: CASSLVDRSYNEQFF.

V gene TRBV2 combines with J gene TRBJ2-7, with 9 bases lining up with TRBD2. Germline assignment: CDR1 SNHLY and CDR2 FYNNEI. The V gene end was trimmed by 7 bases and the J gene end by 0 bases; junction bases not matched to a gene: 7. The length of the CDR3 is 15 residues. The CDR3 sequence: CASTKTSGSSYEQYF. For the CDR3, the DNA is TGTGCCAGCACCAAGACTAGCGGATCCTCCTACGAGCAGTACTTC.

With respect to this clone: Other DNA variants within this sample encode the same CDR3. V usage is TRBV27 and J usage is TRBJ2-5; perhaps TRBD2 as D (5 bases). Between the trimmed V and J ends, which lost 0 bases and 4 bases, there was a span of 6 bases. The germline V gene encodes CDR1 MNHEY and CDR2 SMNVEV (reference sequence). CDR3 length equals 13 residues. CDR3 amino acids: CASSLSRGETQYF. CDR3 sequence (DNA): TGTGCCAGCAGTTTATCCCGGGGAGAGACCCAGTACTTC.

The V and J genes are TRBV7-6 and TRBJ1-1, with D unresolved. Trimming removed 0 bases at V and 8 bases at J, with 13 bases between. The CDR3 sequence is 14 residues long. CDR1 and CDR2 (germline): SGHVS, FNYEAQ. DNA for the CDR3: TGTGCCAGCAGCTTAGCTTCGGCTGGCGCGGAAGCTTTCTTT. Translation: CASSLASAGAEAFF.

V is TRBV14 and J is TRBJ2-2, with D unclear. The V gene lost 0 bases and the J gene lost 1 base, with 3 bases spanning the gap. This CDR3 is built from 14 residues. Germline values: CDR1 SGHDN, CDR2 FVKESK. CDR3 sequence: CASSQDWNTGELFF. The CDR3 nucleotides read TGTGCCAGCAGCCAAGATTGGAACACCGGGGAGCTGTTTTTT.

The CDR3 sequence is CASSAGTGASYEQYF. The CDR3 nucleotides read TGTGCCAGTAGTGCCGGGACAGGGGCCTCCTACGAGCAGTACTTC. This chain uses TRBV19 with TRBJ2-7; 10 positions match TRBD1. This CDR3 spans 15 amino acids. V gave up 5 bases and J gave up 0 bases; unmatched junction bases: 4. The germline CDR1 and CDR2 sequences are LNHDA and SQIVND (reference sequence).

This clone was counted once. J is TRBJ2-7 and V is TRBV12-3 or TRBV12-4; D perhaps matches TRBD1 (6 bases). This CDR3 has 13 amino acids. V was clipped by 0 bases and J by 8 bases, with 11 bases between them. Here the CDR3 reads CASSLALGGQQYF. CDR3 in DNA: TGTGCCAGCAGTTTAGCCTTAGGGGGACAGCAGTACTTC.

The V and J genes are TRBV19 and TRBJ1-1; unclear D gene. From germline, CDR1 is LNHDA and CDR2 SQIVND (reference sequence). This CDR3 is built from 13 residues. Trimming cost V 3 bases and J 5 bases, with 10 bases left between them. This CDR3 is CASSICSRTEAFF. Here the CDR3 DNA reads TGTGCCAGTAGTATTTGTTCCAGAACTGAAGCTTTCTTT.

This clone was picked up one time. The chain recombines TRBV2 with TRBJ1-5; the D is unclear. V was shortened by 2 bases and J by 0 bases, with 11 bases between the two germline ends. The CDR3 is made up of 16 amino acids. Looked up from germline, CDR1 is SNHLY and CDR2 is FYNNEI. The CDR3 loop is CASSETARSSNQPQHF. The CDR3 nucleotides read TGTGCCAGCAGTGAAACGGCCAGGTCTAGCAATCAGCCCCAGCATTTT.

The V gene is TRBV6-4, the J gene TRBJ2-2; D is undetermined. Trimming removed 5 bases at V and 0 bases at J, with 7 bases between. This CDR3 comprises 14 residues. Per germline, CDR1 MRHNA and CDR2 SNTAGT. The CDR3 is CASSLQTNTGELFF. CDR3 in DNA: TGTGCCAGCAGTTTACAAACGAACACCGGGGAGCTGTTTTTT.

This clone was seen a few times. The CDR3 coding sequence is TGTGCCAGCAGCGCTCAGGGGACTCTCCCTGGCTACACCTTC. Protein product: CASSAQGTLPGYTF. The chain combines TRBV2 with TRBJ1-2; possibly TRBD1 for D (6 bases). This CDR3 has 14 amino acids. Deletions cut 6 bases from V and 7 bases from J, with 18 bases between. The V gene's germline CDR1 is SNHLY and CDR2 FYNNEI.

The chain is built from TRBV4-2 and TRBJ2-7, with a possible D match to TRBD1 (5 bases). This CDR3 contains 14 residues. CDR1 is LGHNA, CDR2 YNFKEQ, per germline. Trimming cost V 4 bases and J 2 bases, with 12 bases left between them. The CDR3 protein is CASSPSAGTYEQYF. The CDR3 nucleotides read TGTGCCAGCAGCCCTTCGGCAGGGACCTACGAGCAGTACTTC.

Written as DNA, the CDR3 is TGTGCCAGCTCACCACCGTCAGGGAAAAACACTGAAGCTTTCTTT. The encoded protein is CASSPPSGKNTEAFF. The chain is built from TRBV18 and TRBJ1-1, with a weak D call TRBD1 (5 bases). Germline V gene data show CDR1 as KGHSH and CDR2 as LQKENI. The germline V and J ends were trimmed by 0 bases and 2 bases, with 10 bases remaining between them. CDR3 length: 15 residues. The entire variable domain, with the rest obtained from reference TRBV18 and TRBJ1-1, is as follows: NAGVMQNPRHLVRRRGQEARLRCSPMKGHSHVYWYRQLPEEGLKFMVYLQKENIIDESGMPKERFSAEFPKEGPSILRIQQVVRGDSAAYFCASSPPSGKNTEAFFGQGTRLTVV.

The chain recombines TRBV2 with TRBJ1-1, with D tentatively TRBD1 (5 bases). Germline loops: CDR1 SNHLY, CDR2 FYNNEI. Trimming took 2 bases from V and 2 from J, leaving 9 bases between them. This CDR3 has 14 amino acids. The CDR3 DNA is TGTGCCAGCAGTGAAAGGCAGGGAAACACTGAAGCTTTCTTT. Its protein is CASSERQGNTEAFF.

J is TRBJ1-3 and V is TRBV7-9, with D unresolved. Germline assignment: CDR1 SEHNR and CDR2 FQNEAQ (reference sequence). The CDR3 consists of 14 residues. V lost 5 bases and J lost 0, with 8 bases in between. CDR3 amino acids: CASSLTDSGNTIYF. CDR3 bases: TGTGCCAGCAGCCTAACAGACTCTGGAAACACCATATATTTT.

This chain links TRBV28 with TRBJ1-5, with D perhaps matching TRBD1 (6 bases). The germline V gene has CDR1 MDHEN and CDR2 SYDVKM. The CDR3 is 14 amino acids. Between the trimmed V and J ends, which lost 5 bases and 5 bases, there was a span of 13 bases. The CDR3 protein is CASSNTGYHQPQHF. The CDR3 DNA reads as TGTGCCAGCAGTAACACAGGGTACCATCAGCCCCAGCATTTT.